This T cell receptor beta chain was sequenced for a study of blood T cell repertoires in COVID-19. Background on the study: Collection of acute and convalescent COVID-19 samples took place in the United States, Italy and Spain. PBMCs, B-cell-depleted T cells, or T cells were the source of the cDNA or gDNA that made up the material.

Original data processing: Estimation of nucleated cell counts was performed using reference gene primer amplification. Only in-frame clones appear in the TCRdb table, and some are missing; sequencing was by immunoSEQ multiplex PCR. The V and J calls and clone size come from that table; D and trimming were worked out from the DNA. Seen here are 200,000 or so clones, around 77% observed once, and the top ten hold 15% to 20%. This clone was observed once. The germline CDR1 and CDR2 sequences are GTSNPN and SVGIG (reference sequence). The ends were cut back, 5 bases at V and 4 bases at J, with 17 bases in the middle. The CDR3 extends over 14 amino acids.

The genes are TRBV30 and TRBJ1-2; D is undetermined. The receptor's source is a man aged 60-69 years with active or convalescent COVID-19. The sequenced sample consisted of peripheral blood. This CDR3 reads CAWAPMGAGYGYTF. The CDR3, as DNA: TGTGCCTGGGCCCCGATGGGAGCAGGCTATGGCTACACCTTC.